The 26 T cell receptor beta chains in this list originate from one sample, sequenced in a study of blood T cell repertoires in COVID-19. Profiled with immunoSEQ multiplex PCR; TCRdb holds only in-frame clones, not every one. The sample lists under 250,000 clones; 70% to 90% were seen once. Sample: peripheral blood. These receptors all stem from a man younger than 30 with active or convalescent COVID-19.

The gene calls are TRBV7-9 and TRBJ1-5; D unresolved. The CDR3 totals 13 residues. Germline V CDR1 and CDR2: SEHNR, FQNEAQ (reference sequence). V dropped 8 bases and J dropped 2 bases, with 10 bases sitting between them. The CDR3 sequence is CASSGAGNQPQHF. DNA for the CDR3: TGTGCCAGCTCGGGTGCGGGCAATCAGCCCCAGCATTTT.

The chain carries TRBV6-1 and TRBJ1-1; a weak D match, TRBD1 (6 bases). V lost 3 bases, J lost 4 bases, and 12 bases lay in between. The CDR3 is 14 residues long. Germline V gene lookup returns CDR1 MNHNS and CDR2 SASEGT. Here the CDR3 reads CASSEGAPATEAFF. CDR3 coding DNA: TGTGCCAGCAGTGAGGGGGCGCCTGCCACTGAAGCTTTCTTT.

This clone came up a few times. An end of the junction does not agree with germline; a read error may underlie this. This rearrangement joins TRBV6-2 or TRBV6-3 to TRBJ2-7, with a tentative D call TRBD2 (6 bases). Germline CDR1 reads MNHEY; CDR2 reads SVGEGT. CDR3 size: 14 residues. The CDR3 is CASSNSGERHEQYF. The CDR3 DNA reads as TGTGCCAGCAGTAACTCGGGAGAACGCCACGAGCAGTACTTC.

V is TRBV6-4 and J is TRBJ1-5; D might be TRBD1 (6 bases). The length of the CDR3 is 14 residues. The germline V gene encodes CDR1 MRHNA and CDR2 SNTAGT. Trimming left V 3 bases short and J 2 bases short, with 8 bases between. As DNA, the CDR3 is TGTGCCAGCAGTGAACAGGGAGGCAATCAGCCCCAGCATTTT. Protein product: CASSEQGGNQPQHF.

The chain employs TRBV5-1 and TRBJ2-5; D is undetermined. From germline, CDR1 is SGHRS and CDR2 YFSETQ. Trimming left V 0 bases short and J 5 bases short, with 5 bases between. The CDR3 has 12 amino acids. CDR3 nucleotide sequence: TGCGCCAGCAGCTTGGTTTCGGAGACCCAGTACTTC. Amino acids: CASSLVSETQYF.

This chain joins TRBV5-1 and TRBJ2-2; maybe TRBD1 (5 bases). CDR3 size: 16 residues. Germline lookup yields CDR1 SGHRS and CDR2 YFSETQ. Trimming removed 1 base at V and 0 bases at J, with 10 bases between. CDR3 nucleotides: TGCGCCAGCAGCTTGCTAGGGGCGACGAACACCGGGGAGCTGTTTTTT. Its protein product is CASSLLGATNTGELFF.

This clone came up once. V usage is TRBV7-9 and J usage is TRBJ1-2; D not resolved. The ends were cut back, 4 bases at V and 0 bases at J, with 12 bases in the middle. Germline V lookup: CDR1 SEHNR, CDR2 FQNEAQ (reference sequence). The CDR3 consists of 15 residues. The DNA for the CDR3 is TGTGCCAGCAGCTCAAACGGCGGCGCTAACTATGGCTACACCTTC. The encoded protein is CASSSNGGANYGYTF.

The rearrangement uses TRBV6-5 and TRBJ2-2; D might be TRBD2 (7 bases). V dropped 4 bases and J dropped 7 bases, with 16 bases sitting between them. This CDR3 is built from 15 residues. Germline CDR1 and CDR2: MNHEY and SVGAGI. CDR3 sequence (DNA): TGTGCCAGCAGTTTTGGGGGGAGGGACATCGGGGAGCTGTTTTTT. Protein: CASSFGGRDIGELFF.

This clone is a singleton in its sample. V gene TRBV20-1 combines with J gene TRBJ2-5; D may be TRBD2 (6 bases). The length of the CDR3 is 11 residues. The germline gives CDR1 DFQATT, CDR2 SNEGSKA (reference sequence). In nucleotides, the CDR3 is TGCGGAGGGCCTCTGGGAGAGACCCAGTACTTC. This gives the protein CGGPLGETQYF.

The chain recombines TRBV7-3 with TRBJ2-1; 10 bases align to TRBD2. Trimming cost V 5 bases and J 2 bases; bases outside gene matches: 6. Germline loops: CDR1 SGHTA, CDR2 FQGTGA. CDR3 size: 16 residues. DNA for the CDR3: TGTGCCAGCAGCGACTCCGGACTAGCGGCCTACAATGAGCAGTTCTTC. It is translated as CASSDSGLAAYNEQFF.

The chain has TRBV5-1 and TRBJ2-1; 11 bases agree with TRBD2. The CDR3 has 15 residues. J gave up 2 bases and V 4 bases, and 2 bases lay outside the gene matches. Germline V gene sequence: CDR1 SGHRS, CDR2 YFSETQ. CDR3 amino acids: CASSLTSGTYNEQFF. CDR3 coding DNA: TGCGCCAGCAGCCTGACTAGCGGGACCTACAATGAGCAGTTCTTC.

This rearrangement joins TRBV6-1 to TRBJ1-5; D not resolved. Trimming left V 3 bases short and J 4 bases short, with 10 bases between. Germline CDR1 reads MNHNS; CDR2 reads SASEGT. This CDR3 has 14 amino acids. CDR3 loop: CASSEATVNQPQHF. CDR3 nucleotide sequence: TGTGCCAGCAGTGAGGCCACAGTGAATCAGCCCCAGCATTTT.

This chain links TRBV7-9 with TRBJ2-7; tentatively, D is TRBD1 (6 bases). Germline CDR1 is SEHNR and CDR2 is FQNEAQ (reference sequence). V was pared by 3 bases and J by 3 bases, with 12 bases between. This CDR3 contains 14 residues. CDR3 residues: CASSFRDKDYEQYF. CDR3 nucleotide sequence: TGTGCCAGCAGCTTCCGGGACAAAGACTACGAGCAGTACTTC. Full variable domain (outside the CDR3, taken from reference TRBV7-9 and TRBJ2-7): DTGVSQNPRHKITKRGQNVTFRCDPISEHNRLYWYRQTLGQGPEFLTYFQNEAQLEKSRLLSDRFSAERPKGSFSTLEIQRTEQGDSAMYLCASSFRDKDYEQYFGPGTRLTVT.

J is TRBJ2-7 and V is TRBV7-2; weak D call: TRBD2 (6 bases). Deletions cut 3 bases from V and 2 bases from J, with 14 bases between. The CDR3 has 15 residues. Germline CDR1 and CDR2: SGHTA and FQGNSA. The DNA of the CDR3 is TGTGCCAGCAGCTTGAGTTGGGGACTGACCTACGAGCAGTACTTC. Translated: CASSLSWGLTYEQYF.

The genes are TRBV7-2 and TRBJ2-1; weak D call: TRBD2 (6 bases). Germline values: CDR1 SGHTA, CDR2 FQGNSA. Deletions cut 5 bases from V and 8 bases from J, with 19 bases between. The CDR3 spans 15 residues. In DNA form, the CDR3 reads TGTGCCAGCAGCCACTCCCGGGGGAATGGCTATGAGCAGTTCTTC. Protein product: CASSHSRGNGYEQFF. Complete variable domain (other parts from reference TRBV7-2 and TRBJ2-1): GAGVSQSPSNKVTEKGKDVELRCDPISGHTALYWYRQSLGQGLEFLIYFQGNSAPDKSGLPSDRFSAERTGGSVSTLTIQRTQQEDSAVYLCASSHSRGNGYEQFFGPGTRLTVL.

J is TRBJ2-5 and V is TRBV7-3, with D possibly being TRBD1 (5 bases). Germline CDR1 and CDR2: SGHTA and FQGTGA. CDR3 length: 15 residues. Deletions cut 2 bases from V and 5 bases from J, with 15 bases between. The CDR3, as DNA: TGTGCCAGCAGCTTATATGCAGGGTCGAGGGAGACCCAGTACTTC. This codes for CASSLYAGSRETQYF.

The chain is built from TRBV23-1 and TRBJ1-1; TRBD1 might be the D (5 bases). TRBV23-1 carries the ORF label, with uncertain function. V lost 8 bases, J lost 4 bases, and 17 bases lay in between. This CDR3 region has 14 residues. In DNA form, the CDR3 reads TGCGCCAGCGGCCACAGGATTCGGGTCACTGAAGCTTTCTTT. This gives the protein CASGHRIRVTEAFF.

The chain combines TRBV3-1 (or the pseudogene TRBV3-2) with TRBJ1-3, with 7 bases lining up with TRBD1. The CDR3 consists of 15 residues. Germline lookup yields CDR1 LGHDT and CDR2 YNNKEL (reference sequence). Trimming removed 5 bases from V and 0 bases from J; junction bases left unmatched: 4. The chain's CDR3 is CASSLGQASGNTIYF. CDR3 DNA: TGTGCCAGCAGCTTAGGACAGGCCTCTGGAAACACCATATATTTT.

In regard to this clone: Sequence at one end of the junction differs from germline and may be a read error. This rearrangement joins TRBV10-2 to TRBJ2-2, with D possibly TRBD1 on 6 matching bases. The CDR3 is 14 residues long. Germline values: CDR1 WSHSY, CDR2 SAAADI. Written as DNA, the CDR3 is TGCGCCCTCAAGCCGCAGGGGAACAGCGGGGAGCTGTTTTTT. Its protein is CALKPQGNSGELFF.

V usage is TRBV5-4 and J usage is TRBJ2-5, with 7 nucleotides matching TRBD2. V lost 6 bases to trimming and J lost 2 bases; unmatched junction nucleotides: 10. In germline, CDR1 is SGHNT, CDR2 YYREEE (reference sequence). This CDR3 has 15 amino acids. The CDR3 sequence is CASMGGGSGQETQYF. CDR3 in DNA: TGTGCCAGCATGGGGGGGGGATCAGGTCAAGAGACCCAGTACTTC.

On this clone itself: The junction departs from germline at one end; a sequencing error may be responsible. The genes are TRBV28 and TRBJ1-3; TRBD1 matches 8 bases. Germline V CDR1 and CDR2: MDHEN, SYDVKM. The CDR3 runs 16 residues. CDR3 DNA: TGTGCGAGCAGTACGAGGACAGGGTCCTCTGGAAACACCATATATTTT. Translating it yields CASSTRTGSSGNTIYF.

The chain recombines TRBV5-1 with TRBJ1-2; 8 bases line up with TRBD1. CDR1 and CDR2 (germline): SGHRS, YFSETQ. V trimming: 4 bases; J trimming: 6 bases; junction bases outside the gene matches: 8. This CDR3 region has 14 residues. The CDR3 sequence: CASSQRTGRHGYTF. The CDR3 bases are TGCGCCAGCAGCCAGCGGACAGGGCGGCATGGCTACACCTTC. Filled out from reference TRBV5-1 and TRBJ1-2, the complete variable domain reads KAGVTQTPRYLIKTRGQQVTLSCSPISGHRSVSWYQQTPGQGLQFLFEYFSETQRNKGNFPGRFSGRQFSNSRSEMNVSTLELGDSALYLCASSQRTGRHGYTFGSGTRLTVV.

The CDR3 spells CASSLASGATDTQYF. The CDR3 DNA reads TGTGCCAGCAGCTTAGCGAGCGGGGCGACAGATACGCAGTATTTT. The chain combines TRBV7-7 with TRBJ2-3; 7 bases match TRBD2. V shed 0 bases, J shed 3 bases, and the junction held 3 bases outside the gene matches. This CDR3 region has 15 residues. The V gene's germline CDR1 is SSHAT and CDR2 FNYEAQ (reference sequence).

V usage is TRBV7-9 and J usage is TRBJ1-3; 7 nucleotides align to TRBD1. Trimming at V came to 6 bases and at J to 1 base, leaving 6 bases not matched to a gene. Germline assignment: CDR1 SEHNR and CDR2 FQNEAQ (reference sequence). There are 15 residues in the CDR3. CDR3: CASSAQGVSGNTIYF. CDR3 sequence (DNA): TGTGCCAGCAGTGCCCAGGGGGTATCTGGAAACACCATATATTTT.

The chain couples TRBV7-9 to TRBJ1-3; D call uncertain. The CDR3 is made up of 16 amino acids. CDR1 and CDR2 (germline): SEHNR, FQNEAQ (reference sequence). V dropped 5 bases and J dropped 0 bases, with 14 bases sitting between them. The DNA of the CDR3 is TGTGCCAGCAGCAGGCGAGGAACGGACTCTGGAAACACCATATATTTT. Its translation is CASSRRGTDSGNTIYF.

This clone showed up just once. The chain joins TRBV24-1 to TRBJ2-7; TRBD1 matches at 8 bases. Germline V gives CDR1 KGHDR, CDR2 SFDVKD. The CDR3 has 16 amino acids. The V segment lost 4 bases and the J segment 2 bases; nucleotides outside the gene matches: 9. The DNA for the CDR3 is TGTGCCACCAGTGACCACCAAGGACAGGGAACCTACGAGCAGTACTTC. Its protein is CATSDHQGQGTYEQYF.